The next 17 T cell receptor beta chains were all read from a single sample in a study of T-cell reconstitution after alpha-beta-depleted transplantation in children. Unique molecular identifiers were used to barcode this TCRbeta library. TCRdb fed the PCR reads into MiXCR, producing one record per CDR3 protein. The table includes about 610,000 distinct CDR3 sequences, roughly 10% detected once. The specimen comprised PBMCs from the stem cell graft donor, sampled from the stem cell graft. The origin of the receptors is a human donor who donated a stem cell graft to a child with acute myeloid leukemia.

In its sample, this clonotype was seen a few times. The CDR3 sequence is CASSLVLGGKNEQFF. Written as DNA, the CDR3 is TGCGCCAGCAGCTTGGTCCTGGGGGGGAAGAATGAGCAGTTCTTC. The gene calls are TRBV5-1 and TRBJ2-1; TRBD2 matches 7 bases. V dropped 0 bases and J dropped 7; count of bases not matched to a gene: 7. This CDR3 contains 15 residues. CDR1 SGHRS and CDR2 YFSETQ come from the germline V gene.

The sample holds a few counts of this clonotype. The chain links TRBV3-1 to TRBJ2-1; D is uncertain. Trimming removed 1 base at V and 6 bases at J, with 10 bases between. This CDR3 is 14 amino acids long. The germline gives CDR1 LGHDT, CDR2 YNNKEL (reference sequence). The CDR3 loop reads CASSQGRKSNEQFF. DNA of the CDR3: TGTGCCAGCAGCCAAGGCAGAAAGTCCAATGAGCAGTTCTTC.

J is TRBJ2-5 and V is TRBV30; TRBD2 aligns across 11 bases. This CDR3 has 15 amino acids. The V gene's germline CDR1 is GTSNPN and CDR2 SVGIG (reference sequence). With 3 bases clipped from V and 5 bases from J, the junction kept 8 bases outside the gene matches. The CDR3 here is CAWSALAGGRETQYF. The CDR3 DNA reads as TGTGCCTGGAGCGCCTTAGCGGGAGGGCGGGAGACCCAGTACTTC.

The genes are TRBV30 and TRBJ2-7; tentatively, D is TRBD1 or TRBD2 (5 bases each). Germline V gives CDR1 GTSNPN, CDR2 SVGIG (reference sequence). The CDR3 sequence is 13 residues long. The V and J ends lost 0 bases and 7 bases respectively, with 13 bases between them. The CDR3 here is CAWSVQASLEQYF. CDR3 bases: TGTGCCTGGAGTGTACAGGCTAGCCTTGAGCAGTACTTC.

The J gene is TRBJ2-3, the V gene TRBV7-3, with TRBD1 identical over 7 bases. This CDR3 has 16 residues. Germline V gene lookup returns CDR1 SGHTA and CDR2 FQGTGA. V shed 1 base and J 2 bases; nucleotides not matched to a gene: 6. The CDR3 here is CASSLRPGQLTDTQYF. CDR3 nucleotides: TGTGCCAGCAGCTTAAGGCCGGGACAGCTCACAGATACGCAGTATTTT.

There are a few counts of this clonotype. This CDR3 fails to terminate in the conserved phenylalanine or tryptophan, so it likely reflects a read error. No DNA is shown, since the ends of the CDR3 on it are uncertain; the CDR3 is the one TCRdb lists. The rearrangement uses TRBV20-1 and TRBJ1-2. The CDR3 contains 12 residues when both ends are counted. Germline V CDR1 and CDR2: DFQATT, SNEGSKA (reference sequence). Here the CDR3 reads CSAPTRQTQFSL.

This chain joins TRBV28 and TRBJ2-1; 7 positions agree with TRBD2. Trimming at V came to 9 bases and at J to 2 bases, leaving 7 bases not matched to a gene. The CDR3 has 14 amino acids. Germline V lookup: CDR1 MDHEN, CDR2 SYDVKM. Here the CDR3 DNA reads TGTGCCAGTACTCCGGGACTACCCTACAATGAGCAGTTCTTC. This sequence encodes CASTPGLPYNEQFF. The full variable domain, its missing parts supplied by reference TRBV28 and TRBJ2-1, is DVKVTQSSRYLVKRTGEKVFLECVQDMDHENMFWYRQDPGLGLRLIYFSYDVKMKEKGDIPEGYSVSREKKERFSLILESASTNQTSMYLCASTPGLPYNEQFFGPGTRLTVL.

The chain carries TRBV4-3 and TRBJ2-2; 8 nucleotides line up with TRBD2. The ends lost 4 bases at V and 0 bases at J; junction bases unmatched: 10. Germline CDR1 LGHNA, CDR2 YSLEER. The CDR3 contains 18 residues. CDR3 amino acids: CASSPNFSGTTNTGELFF. CDR3 sequence (DNA): TGCGCCAGCAGCCCTAATTTTAGCGGGACTACGAACACCGGGGAGCTGTTTTTT.

Ten or more counts support this clonotype. The J gene is TRBJ2-5, the V gene TRBV7-2; TRBD1 matches at 7 bases. The CDR3 totals 15 residues. V dropped 4 bases and J dropped 1; count of bases not matched to a gene: 6. CDR1 SGHTA and CDR2 FQGNSA come from the germline V gene. CDR3 sequence reads: CASSWMGQPQETQYF. In DNA form, the CDR3 reads TGTGCCAGCAGCTGGATGGGACAGCCCCAAGAGACCCAGTACTTC.

This clonotype was counted ten times or more. This chain joins TRBV5-1 and TRBJ2-7; the D gene is possibly TRBD2 (5 bases). Germline loops: CDR1 SGHRS, CDR2 YFSETQ. V gave up 0 bases and J gave up 1 base, with 11 bases separating them. This CDR3 spans 15 amino acids. CDR3 loop: CASSLGGAPSYEQYF. CDR3 DNA sequence: TGCGCCAGCAGCTTGGGGGGAGCCCCTTCCTACGAGCAGTACTTC.

The sample holds a few counts of this clonotype. The V and J genes are TRBV9 and TRBJ1-2; possible D gene TRBD1, 5 bases. Between the trimmed V and J ends, which lost 4 bases and 5 bases, there was a span of 15 bases. The CDR3 is 14 residues long. The germline V gene encodes CDR1 SGDLS and CDR2 YYNGEE. The CDR3 DNA sequence: TGTGCCAGCAGCCCTAGGGGCCCTCAGTATGGCTACACCTTC. This codes for CASSPRGPQYGYTF.

The sample holds a few counts of this clonotype. V usage is TRBV29-1 and J usage is TRBJ1-1; 11 bases match TRBD1. The CDR3 spans 12 residues. CDR1 SQVTM and CDR2 ANQGSEA come from the germline V gene. V shed 4 bases and J 8 bases; nucleotides not matched to a gene: 3. CDR3: CSVGWTGGEAFF. In DNA, the CDR3 is TGCAGCGTTGGTTGGACAGGGGGCGAAGCTTTCTTT.

The V gene is TRBV27, the J gene TRBJ1-5; 12 nucleotides agree with TRBD1. J gave up 2 bases and V 3 bases, and 8 bases lay outside the gene matches. The CDR3 is made up of 18 amino acids. Per germline, CDR1 MNHEY and CDR2 SMNVEV (reference sequence). The CDR3 nucleotides read TGTGCCAGCAGTTTTTTGGGACAGGGGGCGCCGGGCAATCAGCCCCAGCATTTT. Protein: CASSFLGQGAPGNQPQHF.

This chain connects TRBV29-1 to TRBJ1-5, with unresolved D. CDR3 size: 15 residues. Germline CDR1 and CDR2: SQVTM and ANQGSEA. The V end was cut by 7 bases, the J end by 0 bases, with 16 bases between. The CDR3 DNA sequence: TGCAGCGCCACGGCGGGTCAGGATAGCAATCAGCCCCAGCATTTT. Amino acid sequence: CSATAGQDSNQPQHF. The variable domain in full, completed from reference TRBV29-1 and TRBJ1-5, reads SAVISQKPSRDICQRGTSLTIQCQVDSQVTMMFWYRQQPGQSLTLIATANQGSEATYESGFVIDKFPISRPNLTFSTLTVSNMSPEDSSIYLCSATAGQDSNQPQHFGDGTRLSIL.

This clonotype was seen only a few times. The CDR3 nucleotides are TGCAGCGTGGGGACAGGGAGCAATCAGCCCCAGCATTTT. The encoded protein is CSVGTGSNQPQHF. The chain is built from TRBV29-1 and TRBJ1-5; 9 bases are a match to TRBD1. V lost 6 bases and J lost 1; bases outside the gene matches: 1. The length of the CDR3 is 13 residues. CDR1 is SQVTM and CDR2 is ANQGSEA in the germline V gene. The full variable domain, with the rest looked up from reference TRBV29-1 and TRBJ1-5, is SAVISQKPSRDICQRGTSLTIQCQVDSQVTMMFWYRQQPGQSLTLIATANQGSEATYESGFVIDKFPISRPNLTFSTLTVSNMSPEDSSIYLCSVGTGSNQPQHFGDGTRLSIL.

The rearrangement joins TRBV6-5 to TRBJ1-1; D remains unclear. The CDR3 sequence is 15 residues long. Trimming shortened V by 5 bases and J by 0 bases, and 13 bases separated the two germline ends. Per the germline V gene, CDR1 is MNHEY and CDR2 is SVGAGI. In nucleotides, the CDR3 is TGTGCCAGCAGTACTCAGTGGGTTATGAACACTGAAGCTTTCTTT. Protein sequence: CASSTQWVMNTEAFF.

This clonotype appeared many times. This chain joins TRBV20-1 and TRBJ1-1; TRBD1 is a possible D gene (6 bases). Germline V lookup: CDR1 DFQATT, CDR2 SNEGSKA (reference sequence). The CDR3 is 10 amino acids. V was cut by 8 bases and J by 7 bases, with 11 bases left in between. CDR3 region: CSTPDSEAFF. The CDR3 DNA sequence: TGCAGTACACCGGACAGTGAAGCTTTCTTT.